This TCR beta chain was retrieved from a study of CD8 T cells in ankylosing spondylitis. Study results and caveats: A motif of under ten highly homologous TCR beta variants was seen as apparently characteristic of ankylosing spondylitis blood. The clones that were linked to disease were reported to be significantly enriched in matched synovial fluid samples from ankylosing spondylitis patients.

A remark on this clonotype: As yet, its antigen is unknown.

TCRdb itself ran the 5' RACE reads through MiXCR, one entry per CDR3 protein. The sample carries about 540,000 distinct CDR3 sequences, roughly an eighth recorded once. The V end lost 0 bases, the J end lost 1 base, and 13 bases lay between the germline ends. Germline CDR1 is SGHRS and CDR2 is YFSETQ. The CDR3 covers 16 residues. The sample comprised blood, either unsorted or a sorted T cell fraction (not recorded which). J is TRBJ1-2 and V is TRBV5-1; weak D call: TRBD1 (5 bases). This clonotype was sampled from a male donor with ankylosing spondylitis. CDR3 region: CASSLETGGGNYGYTF. For the CDR3, the DNA is TGCGCCAGCAGCTTGGAAACAGGCGGGGGTAACTATGGCTACACCTTC.